Presented here are 20 T cell receptor beta chains from one specimen sequenced in a study of cytomegalovirus exposure and HLA in healthy donors. The PCR was carried out with 60 Vbeta primers and 13 Jbeta primers. Assay used: immunoSEQ multiplex PCR; TCRdb lists only in-frame clones, some missing. The table lists roughly 86,000 clones, about 75% of them singletons. Sequenced sample: PBMCs. Receptors were obtained from a female donor in good health and CMV-seronegative.

This clone is a singleton in its sample. The V and J genes are TRBV27 and TRBJ2-7, with D unclear. The germline gives CDR1 MNHEY, CDR2 SMNVEV (reference sequence). The CDR3 consists of 15 residues. Trimming stripped 1 base from V and 2 bases from J, with 12 bases between. This chain's CDR3 is CASSLLRAQTYEQYF. For the CDR3, the DNA is TGTGCCAGCAGTTTATTGCGTGCCCAAACCTACGAGCAGTACTTC.

This chain connects TRBV15 to TRBJ2-2, with unresolved D. Germline V gene lookup returns CDR1 LNHNV and CDR2 YYDKDF (reference sequence). Deletions cut 0 bases from V and 4 bases from J, with 15 bases between. The CDR3 extends over 17 amino acids. This CDR3 is CATSRDVAAVSTGELFF. DNA of the CDR3: TGTGCCACCAGCAGAGATGTGGCGGCCGTATCCACCGGGGAGCTGTTTTTT.

DNA of the CDR3: TGTGCCTGGAGTGGGACTAGTCGGGCCGGGGAGCTGTTTTTT. Translated, it gives CAWSGTSRAGELFF. The chain joins TRBV30 to TRBJ2-2, with 7 bases that match TRBD2. With 1 base clipped from V and 6 bases from J, the junction kept 5 bases outside the gene matches. CDR1 is GTSNPN and CDR2 is SVGIG in the germline V gene (reference sequence). This CDR3 comprises 14 residues. The full variable domain, completed using reference TRBV30 and TRBJ2-2, is SQTIHQWPATLVQPVGSPLSLECTVEGTSNPNLYWYRQAAGRGLQLLFYSVGIGQISSEVPQNLSASRPQDRQFILSSKKLLLSDSGFYLCAWSGTSRAGELFFGEGSRLTVL.

As DNA, the CDR3 is TGTGCCAGCAGTTTATTTAGGGACAGGGTGGATCAGCCCCAGCATTTT. It codes for CASSLFRDRVDQPQHF. V usage is TRBV28 and J usage is TRBJ1-5; 9 nucleotides match TRBD1. Germline trimming cut 1 base from V and 5 bases from J; bases unmatched to any gene: 6. The germline gives CDR1 MDHEN, CDR2 SYDVKM. This CDR3 region has 16 residues.

This chain links TRBV15 with TRBJ1-2; no reliable D call. The CDR3 has 13 amino acids. Trimming stripped 0 bases from V and 7 bases from J, with 9 bases between. Germline assignment: CDR1 LNHNV and CDR2 YYDKDF (reference sequence). The CDR3 DNA sequence: TGTGCCACCAGCAGAGATTTTCTCGGTGGCTACACCTTC. Translating gives CATSRDFLGGYTF.

The DNA of the CDR3 is TGTGCCAGTAGTATAGTCCCGGGAAGGGTCGCTGAAGCTTTCTTT. Translating gives CASSIVPGRVAEAFF. The rearrangement uses TRBV19 and TRBJ1-1; D is unresolved. Germline-derived CDR1 and CDR2 are LNHDA and SQIVND (reference sequence). Between the trimmed V and J ends, which lost 1 base and 6 bases, there was a span of 15 bases. The CDR3 spans 15 residues.

The chain uses TRBV28 and TRBJ2-1, with 7 bases fitting TRBD1. The CDR3 length is 16 residues. Germline lookup yields CDR1 MDHEN and CDR2 SYDVKM. Trimming removed 6 bases from V and 2 bases from J; junction bases left unmatched: 10. In nucleotides, the CDR3 is TGTGCCAGCAGACCCCGAGACAGGGCCCCCTACAATGAGCAGTTCTTC. Translated, it gives CASRPRDRAPYNEQFF.

This chain uses TRBV2 with TRBJ2-3; 13 nucleotides line up with TRBD2. Per the germline V gene, CDR1 is SNHLY and CDR2 is FYNNEI. V gave up 6 bases and J gave up 4 bases; unmatched junction bases: 7. This CDR3 is 16 amino acids long. DNA of the CDR3: TGTGCCAGCAGCCAGACTAGCGGGAGGCGCTCAGATACGCAGTATTTT. Translation: CASSQTSGRRSDTQYF.

V usage is TRBV15 and J usage is TRBJ2-7; 11 nucleotides align to TRBD2. The trim removed 1 base at V and 4 bases at J, leaving 3 bases unmatched. Germline CDR1 reads LNHNV; CDR2 reads YYDKDF (reference sequence). The CDR3 sequence is 15 residues long. CDR3 region: CATSRAGTSGYEQYF. Here the CDR3 DNA reads TGTGCCACCAGCAGAGCCGGGACTAGCGGTTACGAGCAGTACTTC.

The chain uses TRBV5-4 and TRBJ2-1; 10 nucleotides agree with TRBD2. The V gene's germline CDR1 is SGHNT and CDR2 YYREEE (reference sequence). V was clipped by 3 bases and J by 3 bases; unmatched bases: 6. This CDR3 comprises 16 residues. Written as DNA, the CDR3 is TGTGCCAGCAGCTCCGTTACTAGCGGGATCTACAATGAGCAGTTCTTC. This codes for CASSSVTSGIYNEQFF.

The chain recombines TRBV5-6 with TRBJ1-3, with 8 bases fitting TRBD1. Germline V gene lookup returns CDR1 SGHDT and CDR2 YYEEEE. With 3 bases clipped from V and 2 bases from J, the junction kept 1 base outside the gene matches. The CDR3 spans 14 residues. The CDR3: CASSSRGPGNTIYF. The DNA for the CDR3 is TGTGCCAGCAGCTCCAGGGGGCCTGGAAACACCATATATTTT. The variable domain in full, completed from reference TRBV5-6 and TRBJ1-3, reads DAGVTQSPTHLIKTRGQQVTLRCSPKSGHDTVSWYQQALGQGPQFIFQYYEEEERQRGNFPDRFSGHQFPNYSSELNVNALLLGDSALYLCASSSRGPGNTIYFGEGSWLTVV.

A single count supports this clone. V and J are TRBV7-2 and TRBJ2-7, with D possibly matching TRBD1 (6 bases). Between the trimmed V and J ends, which lost 4 bases and 2 bases, there was a span of 18 bases. This CDR3 is built from 16 residues. Germline V gene lookup returns CDR1 SGHTA and CDR2 FQGNSA. CDR3 in amino acids: CASSSVRQDPTYEQYF. As DNA, the CDR3 is TGTGCCAGCAGCTCCGTTCGACAGGATCCCACCTACGAGCAGTACTTC.

The chain combines TRBV19 with TRBJ1-5; 8 nucleotides agree with TRBD1. The CDR3 is 15 amino acids. Trimming at V came to 6 bases and at J to 3 bases, leaving 7 bases not matched to a gene. Germline V gives CDR1 LNHDA, CDR2 SQIVND (reference sequence). CDR3 coding DNA: TGTGCCAGTAGCCCTGACAGGGGCCCCAATCAGCCCCAGCATTTT. Amino acids: CASSPDRGPNQPQHF.

V usage is TRBV10-1 and J usage is TRBJ1-1; maybe TRBD1 (5 bases). The CDR3 consists of 15 residues. Germline loops: CDR1 WNHNN, CDR2 SYGVQD (reference sequence). Trimming took off 0 bases at V and 0 bases at J, with 8 bases between the two ends. As DNA, the CDR3 is TGCGCCAGCAGTGAGTCCCCAGGGATGAACACTGAAGCTTTCTTT. Translated, it gives CASSESPGMNTEAFF.

The chain carries TRBV27 and TRBJ2-3; no definite D call. The CDR3 extends over 12 amino acids. Between the trimmed V and J ends, which lost 4 bases and 4 bases, there was a span of 6 bases. Germline CDR1 reads MNHEY; CDR2 reads SMNVEV (reference sequence). CDR3 region: CASSSPPDTQYF. The CDR3 nucleotides read TGTGCCAGCAGTTCTCCCCCAGATACGCAGTATTTT.

The chain links TRBV5-1 to TRBJ2-3, with a weak D call TRBD2 (5 bases). CDR3 length equals 14 residues. V was pared by 0 bases and J by 4 bases, with 9 bases between. Germline CDR1 reads SGHRS; CDR2 reads YFSETQ. The CDR3 region has the DNA TGCGCCAGCAGCTTGGGAGGGTACTCAGATACGCAGTATTTT. This encodes CASSLGGYSDTQYF.

The chain combines TRBV5-1 with TRBJ1-5, with D tentatively TRBD1 (6 bases). The CDR3 covers 15 residues. The V gene's germline CDR1 is SGHRS and CDR2 YFSETQ. V lost 0 bases and J lost 3, with 10 bases in between. CDR3 nucleotide sequence: TGCGCCAGCAGCTTGGCCGGACAGTTCAATCAGCCCCAGCATTTT. Encoded protein: CASSLAGQFNQPQHF. Drawing the rest from reference TRBV5-1 and TRBJ1-5, the complete variable domain is KAGVTQTPRYLIKTRGQQVTLSCSPISGHRSVSWYQQTPGQGLQFLFEYFSETQRNKGNFPGRFSGRQFSNSRSEMNVSTLELGDSALYLCASSLAGQFNQPQHFGDGTRLSIL.

Note on this clone: Just one base apart from a much larger clone, this may be a read error. V usage is TRBV13 and J usage is TRBJ2-2; D gene ambiguous. Germline CDR1 and CDR2: PRHDT and FYEKMQ (reference sequence). Deletions cut 5 bases from V and 5 bases from J, with 15 bases between. The CDR3 has 15 residues. The CDR3 nucleotides read TGTGCCAGCAGCGCAGCGAGGAAGAATACCGGGGAGCTGTTTTTT. Protein product: CASSAARKNTGELFF. The entire variable domain, with the rest obtained from reference TRBV13 and TRBJ2-2, is as follows: AAGVIQSPRHLIKEKRETATLKCYPIPRHDTVYWYQQGPGQDPQFLISFYEKMQSDKGSIPDRFSAQQFSDYHSELNMSSLELGDSALYFCASSAARKNTGELFFGEGSRLTVL.

This clone was seen more than once but under ten times. The J gene is TRBJ2-5, the V gene TRBV30; 7 nucleotides line up with TRBD2. The germline gives CDR1 GTSNPN, CDR2 SVGIG (reference sequence). With V trimmed by 5 bases and J by 2 bases, 5 bases remained unmatched. There are 13 residues in the CDR3. The CDR3 DNA is TGTGCCTGGGCCCGCGGGAGTCAAGAGACCCAGTACTTC. Encoded protein: CAWARGSQETQYF.

The rearrangement uses TRBV7-2 and TRBJ2-2, with D perhaps matching TRBD2 (7 bases). The V gene lost 5 bases and the J gene lost 7 bases, with 20 bases spanning the gap. The CDR3 runs to 16 residues. Germline V lookup: CDR1 SGHTA, CDR2 FQGNSA. The CDR3 nucleotides are TGTGCCAGCAGCCCGCCAGGGGCGGGGGTAATCGGGGAGCTGTTTTTT. This sequence encodes CASSPPGAGVIGELFF.